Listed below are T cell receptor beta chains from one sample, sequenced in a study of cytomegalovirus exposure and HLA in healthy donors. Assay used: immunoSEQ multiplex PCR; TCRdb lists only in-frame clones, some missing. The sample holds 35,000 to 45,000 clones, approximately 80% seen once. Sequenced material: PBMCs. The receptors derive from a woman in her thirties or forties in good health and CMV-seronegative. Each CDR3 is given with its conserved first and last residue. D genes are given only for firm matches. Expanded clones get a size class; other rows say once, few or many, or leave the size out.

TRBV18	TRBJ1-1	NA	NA	CASSQDLSTNTEAFF	TGTGCCAGCTCCCAGGATCTGAGTACTAACACTGAAGCTTTCTTT
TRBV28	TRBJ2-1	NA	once	CASSPAGAYNEQFF	TGTGCCAGCAGTCCCGCGGGTGCCTACAATGAGCAGTTCTTC
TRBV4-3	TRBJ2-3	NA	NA	CASSQGKSPWSNTDTQYF	TGCGCCAGCAGCCAAGGCAAGTCTCCGTGGAGCAACACAGATACGCAGTATTTT
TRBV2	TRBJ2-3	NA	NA	CASSDTRTRSTDTQYF	TGTGCCAGCAGTGATACCCGGACACGGAGCACAGATACGCAGTATTTT
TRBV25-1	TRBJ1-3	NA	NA	CASSESGSGNTIYF	TGTGCCAGCAGTGAATCAGGTTCTGGAAACACCATATATTTT
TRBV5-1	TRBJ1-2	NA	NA	CASSATYPGVVF	TGCGCCAGCAGCGCGACATACCCCGGGGTCGTCTTC
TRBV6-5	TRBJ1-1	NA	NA	CASSRGAPRNTEAFF	TGTGCCAGCTCCCGGGGGGCTCCTAGGAACACTGAAGCTTTCTTT
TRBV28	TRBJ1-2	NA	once	CASLHGEDRGIYGYTF	TGTGCCAGCCTTCATGGGGAGGATAGGGGAATCTATGGCTACACCTTC
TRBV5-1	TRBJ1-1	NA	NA	CASSLASTAEGFF	TGCGCCAGCAGCTTGGCCTCAACTGCTGAGGGTTTCTTT
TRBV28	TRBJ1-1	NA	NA	CASSLLANTEAFF	TGTGCCAGCAGTTTATTGGCGAACACTGAAGCTTTCTTT
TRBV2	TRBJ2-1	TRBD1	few	CASRVGQGDYNEQFF	TGTGCCAGCAGGGTGGGACAGGGGGACTACAATGAGCAGTTCTTC
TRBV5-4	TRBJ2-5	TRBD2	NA	CASSLAGQQETQYF	TGTGCCAGCAGCCTAGCGGGGCAACAAGAGACCCAGTACTTC
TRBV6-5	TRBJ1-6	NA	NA	CASSSGRNNSPLHF	TGTGCCAGCAGTAGTGGGAGAAATAATTCACCCCTCCACTTT
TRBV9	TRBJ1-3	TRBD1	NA	CASSVRTGADTIYF	TGTGCCAGCAGCGTAAGGACAGGAGCGGACACCATATATTTT
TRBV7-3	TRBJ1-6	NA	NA	CASSLAGPNSPLHF	TGTGCCAGCAGCTTAGCGGGCCCTAATTCACCCCTCCACTTT
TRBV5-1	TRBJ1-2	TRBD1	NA	CASSLGTGDYGYTF	TGCGCCAGCAGCTTGGGAACAGGGGACTATGGCTACACCTTC
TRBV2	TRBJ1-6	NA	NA	CASGGGYNSPLHF	TGTGCCAGCGGGGGGGGCTATAATTCACCCCTCCACTTT
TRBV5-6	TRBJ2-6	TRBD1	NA	CASRETGQGGFGANVLTF	TGTGCCAGCAGGGAGACGGGACAGGGAGGCTTTGGGGCCAACGTCCTGACTTTC
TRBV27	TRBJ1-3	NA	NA	CASSLGAGNTIYF	TGTGCCAGCAGTCTAGGGGCTGGAAACACCATATATTTT
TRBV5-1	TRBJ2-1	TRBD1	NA	CASSLETGPYNEQFF	TGCGCCAGCAGCTTGGAGACAGGGCCGTACAATGAGCAGTTCTTC
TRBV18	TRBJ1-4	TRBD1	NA	CASSSNTGQGRNEKLFF	TGTGCCAGCTCATCAAATACTGGACAGGGCCGAAATGAAAAACTGTTTTTT
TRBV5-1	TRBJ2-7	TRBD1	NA	CASSNEMTGIHEQYF	TGCGCCAGCAGCAACGAAATGACAGGGATCCACGAGCAGTACTTC
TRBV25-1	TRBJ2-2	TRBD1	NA	CASSERTGGGITGELFF	TGTGCCAGCAGTGAAAGGACAGGGGGCGGAATCACCGGGGAGCTGTTTTTT
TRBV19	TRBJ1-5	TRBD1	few	CASSRTGGDQPQHF	TGTGCCAGTAGTAGGACAGGGGGAGATCAGCCCCAGCATTTT
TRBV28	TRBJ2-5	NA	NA	CASSQGTETQYF	TGTGCCAGCAGCCAGGGTACGGAGACCCAGTACTTC
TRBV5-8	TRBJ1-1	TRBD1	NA	CASSRTGTNTEAFF	TGTGCCAGCAGCCGGACAGGAACGAACACTGAAGCTTTCTTT
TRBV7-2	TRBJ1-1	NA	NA	CASKPDMGRWNTEAFF	TGTGCCAGCAAACCCGACATGGGGAGGTGGAACACTGAAGCTTTCTTT
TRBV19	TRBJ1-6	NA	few	CASSSRQGSNSPLHF	TGTGCCAGTAGTTCCCGGCAGGGGAGTAATTCACCCCTCCACTTT
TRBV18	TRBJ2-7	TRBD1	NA	CASSPPETGGEYEQYF	TGTGCCAGCTCACCACCTGAGACAGGGGGCGAATACGAGCAGTACTTC
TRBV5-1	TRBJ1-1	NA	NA	CASSPFGEWNTEAFF	TGCGCCAGCAGCCCCTTCGGGGAGTGGAACACTGAAGCTTTCTTT
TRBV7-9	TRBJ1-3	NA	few	CASSLPGPGNTIYF	TGTGCCAGCAGCTTGCCAGGGCCTGGAAACACCATATATTTT
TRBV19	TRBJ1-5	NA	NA	CASSSQGNQPQHF	TGTGCCAGTAGTAGCCAGGGGAATCAGCCCCAGCATTTT
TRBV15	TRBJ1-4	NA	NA	CATSRDRQVEKLFF	TGTGCCACCAGCAGAGATCGGCAGGTAGAAAAACTGTTTTTT
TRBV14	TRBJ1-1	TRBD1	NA	CASIRTPGQGRTEAFF	TGTGCCAGCATCCGAACACCGGGACAGGGGCGCACTGAAGCTTTCTTT
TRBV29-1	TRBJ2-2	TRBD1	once	CSARTGRTGELFF	TGCAGCGCCCGGACAGGGCGAACCGGGGAGCTGTTTTTT
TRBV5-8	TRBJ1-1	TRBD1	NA	CASSVRRTGKTEAFF	TGTGCCAGCAGCGTACGAAGGACAGGGAAAACTGAAGCTTTCTTT
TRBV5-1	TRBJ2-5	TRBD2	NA	CASSRSGGAFETQYF	TGCGCCAGCAGCCGCAGCGGGGGGGCCTTTGAGACCCAGTACTTC
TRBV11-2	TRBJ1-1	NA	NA	CASSRGPSDTEAFF	TGTGCCAGCAGCCGGGGTCCTAGCGACACTGAAGCTTTCTTT
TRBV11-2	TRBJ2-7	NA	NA	CASSLAAVYEQYF	TGTGCCAGCAGCTTAGCCGCAGTTTACGAGCAGTACTTC
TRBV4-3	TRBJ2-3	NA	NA	CASSQDMISDADTQYF	TGCGCCAGCAGCCAAGATATGATAAGCGACGCGGATACGCAGTATTTT
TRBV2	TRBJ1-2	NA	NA	CASRVDSDFGYTF	TGTGCCAGCCGAGTAGACAGCGATTTTGGCTACACCTTC
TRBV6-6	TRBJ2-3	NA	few	CASHGAGQGDTQYF	TGTGCCAGCCACGGCGCAGGCCAGGGAGATACGCAGTATTTT
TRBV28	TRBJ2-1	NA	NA	CASSSSSHEQFF	TGTGCCAGCAGTTCTTCTTCCCATGAGCAGTTCTTC
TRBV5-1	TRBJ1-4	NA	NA	CASSLTGPGEGVNEKLFF	TGCGCCAGCAGCTTGACAGGGCCAGGCGAGGGGGTTAATGAAAAACTGTTTTTT
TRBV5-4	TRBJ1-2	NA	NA	CASSTGPGIGNYGYTF	TGTGCCAGCAGCACCGGACCAGGGATAGGGAACTATGGCTACACCTTC
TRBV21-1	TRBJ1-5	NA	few	CASSSPGQGARSNQPQHF	TGTGCCAGCAGCTCTCCGGGACAGGGGGCGCGGAGCAATCAGCCCCAGCATTTT
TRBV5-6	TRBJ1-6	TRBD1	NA	CASSPGTGDNSPLHF	TGTGCCAGCAGCCCCGGGACAGGGGATAATTCACCCCTCCACTTT
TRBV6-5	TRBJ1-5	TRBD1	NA	CASSSGGGNQPQHF	TGTGCCAGCAGTTCAGGGGGTGGCAATCAGCCCCAGCATTTT